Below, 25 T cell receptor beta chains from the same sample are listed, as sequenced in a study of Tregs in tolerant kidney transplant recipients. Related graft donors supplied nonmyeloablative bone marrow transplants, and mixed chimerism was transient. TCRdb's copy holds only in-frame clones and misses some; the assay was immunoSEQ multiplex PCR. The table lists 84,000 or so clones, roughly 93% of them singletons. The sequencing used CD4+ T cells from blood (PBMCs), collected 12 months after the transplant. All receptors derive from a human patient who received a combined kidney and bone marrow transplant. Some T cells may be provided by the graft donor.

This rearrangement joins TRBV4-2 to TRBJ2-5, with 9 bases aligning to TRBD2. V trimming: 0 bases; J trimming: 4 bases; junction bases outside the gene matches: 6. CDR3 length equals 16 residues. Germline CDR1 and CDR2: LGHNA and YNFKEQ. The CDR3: CASSQDQRGARETQYF. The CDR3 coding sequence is TGTGCCAGCAGCCAAGATCAGCGGGGGGCCCGAGAGACCCAGTACTTC.

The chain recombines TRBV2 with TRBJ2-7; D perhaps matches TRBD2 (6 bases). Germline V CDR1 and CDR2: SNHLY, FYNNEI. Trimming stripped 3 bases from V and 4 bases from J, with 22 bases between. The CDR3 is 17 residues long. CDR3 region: CASSDKPGGPRKYEQYF. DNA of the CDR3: TGTGCCAGCAGTGATAAGCCCGGAGGGCCGAGGAAGTACGAGCAGTACTTC.

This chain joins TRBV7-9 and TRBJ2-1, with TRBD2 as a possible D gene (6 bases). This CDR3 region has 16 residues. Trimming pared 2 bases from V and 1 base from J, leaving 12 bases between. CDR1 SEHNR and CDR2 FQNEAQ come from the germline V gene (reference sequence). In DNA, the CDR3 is TGTGCCAGCAGCTTACGTCGGGGGAGTTCCTACAATGAGCAGTTCTTC. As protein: CASSLRRGSSYNEQFF.

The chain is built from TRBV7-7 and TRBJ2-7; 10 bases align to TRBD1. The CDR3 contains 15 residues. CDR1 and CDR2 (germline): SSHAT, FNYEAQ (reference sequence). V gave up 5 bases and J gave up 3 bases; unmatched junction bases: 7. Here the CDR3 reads CASSPDGQGVYEQYF. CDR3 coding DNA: TGTGCCAGCAGCCCAGATGGACAGGGGGTCTACGAGCAGTACTTC. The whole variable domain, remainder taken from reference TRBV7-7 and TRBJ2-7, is GAGVSQSPRYKVTKRGQDVTLRCDPISSHATLYWYQQALGQGPEFLTYFNYEAQPDKSGLPSDRFSAERPEGSISTLTIQRTEQRDSAMYRCASSPDGQGVYEQYFGPGTRLTVT.

The CDR3 sequence is CASSERGQGPGGSDTQYF. In nucleotides, the CDR3 is TGTGCCAGCAGTGAACGGGGCCAGGGGCCCGGGGGGTCAGATACGCAGTATTTT. The chain employs TRBV25-1 and TRBJ2-3, with a weak D call TRBD2 (7 bases). CDR1 and CDR2 from the germline V gene are MGHDK and SYGVNS. The CDR3 loop spans 18 amino acids. The V gene lost 2 bases and the J gene lost 4 bases, with 22 bases spanning the gap.

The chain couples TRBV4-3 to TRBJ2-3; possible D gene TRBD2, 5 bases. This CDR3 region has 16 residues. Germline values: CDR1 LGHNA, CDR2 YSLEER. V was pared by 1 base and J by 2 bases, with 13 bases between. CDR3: CASSQVGVLSTDTQYF. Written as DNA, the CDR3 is TGCGCCAGCAGCCAAGTGGGAGTTTTATCCACAGATACGCAGTATTTT.

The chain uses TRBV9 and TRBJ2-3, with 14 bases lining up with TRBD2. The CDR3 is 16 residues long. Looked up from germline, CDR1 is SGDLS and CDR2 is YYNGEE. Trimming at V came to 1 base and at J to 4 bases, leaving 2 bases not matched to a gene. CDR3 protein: CASSVPGLAGADTQYF. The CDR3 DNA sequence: TGTGCCAGCAGCGTACCGGGACTAGCGGGAGCAGATACGCAGTATTTT.

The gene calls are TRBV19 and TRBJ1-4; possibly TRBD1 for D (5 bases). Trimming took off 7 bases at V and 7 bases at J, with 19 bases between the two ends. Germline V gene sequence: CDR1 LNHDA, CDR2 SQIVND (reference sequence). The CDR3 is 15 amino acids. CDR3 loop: CASNPTVPGGEKLFF. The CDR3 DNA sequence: TGTGCCAGTAACCCTACAGTACCCGGGGGTGAAAAACTGTTTTTT.

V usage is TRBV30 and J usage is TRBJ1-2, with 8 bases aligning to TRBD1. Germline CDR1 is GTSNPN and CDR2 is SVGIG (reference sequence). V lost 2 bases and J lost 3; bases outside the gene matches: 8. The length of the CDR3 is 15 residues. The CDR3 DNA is TGTGCCTGGAGTTCAGACTTCAGGGGGCACTATGGCTACACCTTC. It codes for CAWSSDFRGHYGYTF.

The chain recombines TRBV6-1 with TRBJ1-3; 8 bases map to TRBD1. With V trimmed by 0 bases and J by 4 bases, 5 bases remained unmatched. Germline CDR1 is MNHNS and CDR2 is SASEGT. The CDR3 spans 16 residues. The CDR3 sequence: CASSEALAGGGNTIYF. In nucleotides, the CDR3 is TGTGCCAGCAGTGAAGCGTTGGCAGGGGGCGGAAACACCATATATTTT.

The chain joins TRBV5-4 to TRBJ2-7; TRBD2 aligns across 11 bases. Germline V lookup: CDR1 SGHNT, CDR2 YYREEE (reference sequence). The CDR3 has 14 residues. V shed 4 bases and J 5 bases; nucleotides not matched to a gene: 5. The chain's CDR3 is CASSLLAGVNEQYF. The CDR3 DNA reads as TGTGCCAGCAGCCTACTAGCGGGAGTAAACGAGCAGTACTTC. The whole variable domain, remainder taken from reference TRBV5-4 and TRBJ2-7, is ETGVTQSPTHLIKTRGQQVTLRCSSQSGHNTVSWYQQALGQGPQFIFQYYREEENGRGNFPPRFSGLQFPNYSSELNVNALELDDSALYLCASSLLAGVNEQYFGPGTRLTVT.

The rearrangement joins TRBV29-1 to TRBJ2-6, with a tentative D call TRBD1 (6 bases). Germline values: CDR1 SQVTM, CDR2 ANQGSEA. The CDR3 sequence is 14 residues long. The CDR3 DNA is TGCGCCTTAGAAGGGGGCTCTGGGGCCAACGTCCTGACTTTC. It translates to CALEGGSGANVLTF.

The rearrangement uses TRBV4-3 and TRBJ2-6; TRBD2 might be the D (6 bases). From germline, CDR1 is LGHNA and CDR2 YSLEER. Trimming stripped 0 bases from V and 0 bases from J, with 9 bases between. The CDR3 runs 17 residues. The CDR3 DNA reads TGCGCCAGCAGCCAAGATATCGGGGGCTCTGGGGCCAACGTCCTGACTTTC. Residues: CASSQDIGGSGANVLTF.

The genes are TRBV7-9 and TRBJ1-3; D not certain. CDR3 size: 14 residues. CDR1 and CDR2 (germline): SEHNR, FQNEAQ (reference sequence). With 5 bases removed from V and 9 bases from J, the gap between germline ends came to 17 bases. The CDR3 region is CASSPVVGKPTIYF. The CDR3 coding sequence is TGTGCCAGCAGCCCCGTAGTCGGGAAGCCCACCATATATTTT.

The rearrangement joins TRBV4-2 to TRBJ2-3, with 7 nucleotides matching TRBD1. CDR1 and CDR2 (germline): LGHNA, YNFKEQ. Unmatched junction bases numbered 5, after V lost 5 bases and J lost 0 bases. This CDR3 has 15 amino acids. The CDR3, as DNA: TGTGCCAGCAGCACCCGACAGGGTAGCACAGATACGCAGTATTTT. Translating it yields CASSTRQGSTDTQYF.

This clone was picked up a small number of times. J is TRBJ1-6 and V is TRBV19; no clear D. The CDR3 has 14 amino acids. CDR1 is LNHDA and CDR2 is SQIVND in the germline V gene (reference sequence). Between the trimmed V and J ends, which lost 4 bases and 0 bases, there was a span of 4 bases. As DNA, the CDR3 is TGTGCCAGTAGTAGGAGCTCCTATAATTCACCCCTCCACTTT. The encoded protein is CASSRSSYNSPLHF.

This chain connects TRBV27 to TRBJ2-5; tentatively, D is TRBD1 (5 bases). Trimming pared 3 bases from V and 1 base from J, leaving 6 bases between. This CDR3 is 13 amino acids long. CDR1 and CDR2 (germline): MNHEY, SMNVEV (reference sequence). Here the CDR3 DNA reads TGTGCCAGCAGTTTTGACAGCCAAGAGACCCAGTACTTC. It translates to CASSFDSQETQYF.

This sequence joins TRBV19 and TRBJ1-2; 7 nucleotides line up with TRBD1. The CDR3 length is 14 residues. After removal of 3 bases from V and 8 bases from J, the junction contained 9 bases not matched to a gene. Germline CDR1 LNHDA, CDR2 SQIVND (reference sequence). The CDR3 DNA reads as TGTGCCAGTAGTATCCTGAACAGGGGAAGCGGCTACACCTTC. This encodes CASSILNRGSGYTF.

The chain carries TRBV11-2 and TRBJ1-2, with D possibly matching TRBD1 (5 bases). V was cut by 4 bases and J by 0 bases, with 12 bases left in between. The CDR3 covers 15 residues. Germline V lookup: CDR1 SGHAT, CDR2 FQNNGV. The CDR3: CASSSAGGANYGYTF. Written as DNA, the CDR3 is TGTGCCAGCAGCTCGGCGGGGGGAGCTAACTATGGCTACACCTTC.

CDR3 coding DNA: TGTGCCAGCAGCGTAGTCGCAGGGGATGGAGCTTTCTTT. This translates into CASSVVAGDGAFF. The chain has TRBV9 and TRBJ1-1, with D perhaps TRBD1 (6 bases). The length of the CDR3 is 13 residues. The V and J ends lost 0 bases and 10 bases respectively, with 13 bases between them. Germline-derived CDR1 and CDR2 are SGDLS and YYNGEE.

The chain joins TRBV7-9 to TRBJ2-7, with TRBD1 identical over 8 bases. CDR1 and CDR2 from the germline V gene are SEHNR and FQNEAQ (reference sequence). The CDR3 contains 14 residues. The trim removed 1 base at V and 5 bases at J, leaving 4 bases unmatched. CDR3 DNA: TGTGCCAGCAGCTTAGGGACAGGGCGCGACGAGCAGTACTTC. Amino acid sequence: CASSLGTGRDEQYF.

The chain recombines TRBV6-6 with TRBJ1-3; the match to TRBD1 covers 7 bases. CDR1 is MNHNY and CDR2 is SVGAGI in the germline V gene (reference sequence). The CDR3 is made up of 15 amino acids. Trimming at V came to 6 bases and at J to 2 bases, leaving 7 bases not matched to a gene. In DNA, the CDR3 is TGTGCCAGCAGGCCGACAGGGCTGACTGGAAACACCATATATTTT. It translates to CASRPTGLTGNTIYF.

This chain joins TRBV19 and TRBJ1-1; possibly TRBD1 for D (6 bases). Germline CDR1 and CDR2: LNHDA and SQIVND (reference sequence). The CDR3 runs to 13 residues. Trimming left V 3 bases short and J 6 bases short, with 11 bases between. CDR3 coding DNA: TGTGCCAGTAGTATTTGGGACACCTCTGAAGCTTTCTTT. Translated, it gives CASSIWDTSEAFF.

The CDR3 is CASSTYSGGRAYNEQFF. Written as DNA, the CDR3 is TGTGCCAGTAGTACATATAGCGGGGGGCGGGCTTACAATGAGCAGTTCTTC. The chain carries TRBV19 and TRBJ2-1; 10 bases match TRBD2. Germline loops: CDR1 LNHDA, CDR2 SQIVND (reference sequence). The length of the CDR3 is 17 residues. Trimming at V came to 4 bases and at J to 4 bases, leaving 10 bases not matched to a gene.

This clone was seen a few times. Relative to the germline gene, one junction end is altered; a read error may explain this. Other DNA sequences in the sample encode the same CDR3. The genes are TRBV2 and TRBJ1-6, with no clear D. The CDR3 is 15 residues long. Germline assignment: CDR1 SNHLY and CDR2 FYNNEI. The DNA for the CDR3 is TGTGCCAGCGCAGCCGGGAGCTCCTATAATTCCCCCCTCCACTTT. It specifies CASAAGSSYNSPLHF.